This is a list of T cell receptor beta chains from one sample in a study of control samples from healthy donors and cancer patients. Measured with immunoSEQ multiplex PCR; TCRdb has only the in-frame clones, and not every one. Found here are 150,000 to 200,000 clones, almost 90% of them singletons; the top ten hold more than 1.3%. The sequenced material came from blood. These TCRs come from a woman aged 50 to 60 in good health. Each CDR3 is given with its conserved first and last residue. A D gene is named only where the DNA matches it firmly. Clone sizes are given selectively: once, few, many, or a class where the clone is expanded.

V gene	D gene	J gene	clone size	CDR3 DNA	CDR3 protein
TRBV15	-	TRBJ1-5	-	TGTGCCACCAGCGACGGGAAGAATCAGCCCCAGCATTTT	CATSDGKNQPQHF
TRBV6-5	-	TRBJ1-2	once	TGTGCCAGCAGTTACTCCGGAGGGGCCGCCTATGGCTACACCTTC	CASSYSGGAAYGYTF
TRBV7-2	TRBD2	TRBJ2-1	-	TGTGCCAGCAGCTTAGTTGTAGCGGGGCTTCGGAATGAGCAGTTCTTC	CASSLVVAGLRNEQFF
TRBV5-1	-	TRBJ1-3	-	TGCGCCAGCAGCTTGGAAGGGAATGCTGGAAACACCATATATTTT	CASSLEGNAGNTIYF
TRBV3-1/TRBV3-2	-	TRBJ2-7	-	TGTGCCAGCAGCCAAGTTTCTGACGGAGCCTACGAGCAGTACTTC	CASSQVSDGAYEQYF
TRBV7-3	-	TRBJ1-1	-	TGTGCCAGCAGCCCCCCACCCCTTATCCCTGAAGCTTTCTTT	CASSPPPLIPEAFF
TRBV5-1	-	TRBJ2-7	-	TGCGCCAGCAGCTCATCGGGGGCGCGCGGAATCGCCGAGCAGTACTTC	CASSSSGARGIAEQYF
TRBV5-6	-	TRBJ2-7	-	TGTGCCAGCAGCACCGGATACGAGCAGTACTTC	CASSTGYEQYF
TRBV7-2	TRBD1	TRBJ1-3	-	TGTGCCAGCAGCTTGGAGGGGGCGCGGGGAAACACCATATATTTT	CASSLEGARGNTIYF
TRBV7-2	-	TRBJ2-3	-	TGTGCCAGCAGCAAATCCGGGGGCGGAGGCACAGATACGCAGTATTTT	CASSKSGGGGTDTQYF
TRBV30	-	TRBJ1-1	once	TGTGCCTGGAGTGTATCTGGATACACTGAAGCTTTCTTT	CAWSVSGYTEAFF
TRBV7-2	-	TRBJ2-2	-	TGTGCCACACTACCTGAAGGGGGAAGGACCGGGGAGCTGTTTTTT	CATLPEGGRTGELFF
TRBV7-2	TRBD1	TRBJ1-1	-	TGTGCCAGTCACAGGGGAATAGGCACTGAAGCTTTCTTT	CASHRGIGTEAFF
TRBV4-1	-	TRBJ2-7	-	TGCGCCAGCAGCCTCCACGCCGGATACACGGGGGAGCAGTACTTC	CASSLHAGYTGEQYF
TRBV27	-	TRBJ2-7	-	TGTGCCAGCAGTTTCAAGTCAGCTAACTACGAGCAGTACTTC	CASSFKSANYEQYF
TRBV28	TRBD1	TRBJ2-7	-	TGTGCCAGCAGTCCAGGGGGAGAGCAGTACTTC	CASSPGGEQYF
TRBV27	-	TRBJ1-2	-	TGTGCCAGCAGTTTTGACCCGAAATATGGCTACACCTTC	CASSFDPKYGYTF
TRBV18	-	TRBJ1-5	-	TGTGCCAGCTCTCTTATGGGTGAGGGCAATCAGCCCCAGCATTTT	CASSLMGEGNQPQHF
TRBV7-3	TRBD1	TRBJ2-6	-	TGTGCCAGCAGCTTCCGGGACAGGGGGTCAGTCCTGACTTTC	CASSFRDRGSVLTF
TRBV28	-	TRBJ1-1	-	TGTGCCAGCAGTTTGAACACAAACACTGAAGCTTTCTTT	CASSLNTNTEAFF
TRBV5-5	-	TRBJ2-3	-	TGTGCCAGCAGCTTGCAAACAGATACGCAGTATTTT	CASSLQTDTQYF
TRBV5-6	-	TRBJ1-3	few	TGTGCCAGCAGTTCTGACTCGAGCTCTGGAAACACCATATATTTT	CASSSDSSSGNTIYF
TRBV5-6	-	TRBJ2-6	-	TGTGCCAGCAGCTTGGGGGACTCTGGGGCCAACGTCCTGACTTTC	CASSLGDSGANVLTF
TRBV5-6	TRBD2	TRBJ2-3	-	TGTGCCAGCAGCTCCCTGTCAGCGGGGGTGGCAGATACGCAGTATTTT	CASSSLSAGVADTQYF
TRBV19	TRBD1	TRBJ2-5	-	TGTGCCAGTAGTATAGGGACAGGGGTGGTCGAGACCCAGTACTTC	CASSIGTGVVETQYF
TRBV7-2	-	TRBJ2-2	-	TGTGCCAGCAGCCTATACACCGGGGAGCTGTTTTTT	CASSLYTGELFF
TRBV7-2	TRBD1	TRBJ1-6	-	TGTGCCAGCAGTCCTTCCGGGACAGGAAATAATTCACCCCTCCACTTT	CASSPSGTGNNSPLHF
TRBV28	-	TRBJ2-1	-	TGTGCCAGCAGCCCCGGGGAAGGAGATTACAATGAGCAGTTCTTC	CASSPGEGDYNEQFF
TRBV19	-	TRBJ2-5	-	TGTGCCAGTAGTACAGGGAGATCTGTTGAGACCCAGTACTTC	CASSTGRSVETQYF
TRBV24-1	-	TRBJ2-1	-	TGTGCCACCCAAAATCGCCACAATGAGCAGTTCTTC	CATQNRHNEQFF